Described below is a single T cell receptor (beta chain) sequence and its context. The antigen is unknown. The sample belongs to a study of cytomegalovirus exposure and HLA in healthy donors. Study as a whole: Sequencing of some 190 million T cells in an earlier analysis found 100 million to 140 million unique TCR beta sequences.

CDR3 size: 11 residues. Trimming stripped 8 bases from V and 8 bases from J, with 10 bases between. Germline CDR1 is MNHNS and CDR2 is SASEGT. Vbeta (60) and Jbeta (13) primers were used in the PCR. TCRdb keeps only in-frame clones here, not all; method: immunoSEQ multiplex PCR. The sample yields around 170,000 clones, 75% to 85% seen once. Findings and limits, study-wide: Roughly 170 TCR beta chains were listed as cytomegalovirus-associated. Evidence from a later analysis indicated that most CMV-associated TCR beta chains looked HLA-restricted.

V usage is TRBV6-1 and J usage is TRBJ2-1; possibly TRBD1 for D (5 bases). Material for sequencing was PBMCs. The receptor was derived from a man younger than 30 in good health and CMV-seronegative. CDR3 residues: CASGWGDEQFF. The CDR3 nucleotides are TGTGCCAGCGGGTGGGGCGATGAGCAGTTCTTC.